The T cell receptor beta chain described here comes from a study of cytotoxic CD8 clonotypes in ibrutinib-treated CLL. Study information: By median roughly 62 months, approximately 12 had progressed and approximately 15 stayed remitted; responses had been 2 complete and some 24 partial. Following a median about twelve months of treatment, with a range of 6 to 36, response samples were taken.

Profiled with immunoSEQ multiplex PCR; TCRdb holds only in-frame clones, not every one. Of about 49,000 clones listed, around half were seen once; the top ten hold 30% to 35%. The CDR3 extends over 12 amino acids. The V segment lost 7 bases and the J segment 9 bases; nucleotides outside the gene matches: 5. From germline, CDR1 is MDHEN and CDR2 SYDVKM. General observations from the study: Sustained-remission and progressing patients had unequal sampling times. At baseline, clonality was higher than in age-matched healthy donors and correlated with CD8+ counts.

A word on this clone: Antigen: not known.

Material: PBMCs, obtained after 12 months of ibrutinib treatment. The receptor's source is a human donor with chronic lymphocytic leukemia. The gene calls are TRBV28 and TRBJ2-5; 10 bases map to TRBD2. The chain's CDR3 is CASTVSGGPQYF. The CDR3 DNA reads TGTGCCAGCACTGTTAGCGGGGGGCCCCAGTACTTC. Looking up the rest from reference TRBV28 and TRBJ2-5 gives the full variable domain: DVKVTQSSRYLVKRTGEKVFLECVQDMDHENMFWYRQDPGLGLRLIYFSYDVKMKEKGDIPEGYSVSREKKERFSLILESASTNQTSMYLCASTVSGGPQYFGPGTRLLVL.